A selection of T cell receptor beta chains follows, all from one sample in a study of CD8 T cells in Susac syndrome. From the immunoSEQ multiplex PCR reads, TCRdb called clonotypes with MiXCR, one entry per CDR3 protein. In the table there are about 430,000 distinct CDR3 sequences, approximately 85% of which are singletons. Sample: CD8+ T cells from PBMCs. The receptors here all came from a human donor with multiple sclerosis. Both conserved end residues are part of each CDR3. The order of the fields is clone size, D gene, V gene, J gene, CDR3 DNA, CDR3 protein. The D gene is left open where the match is weak. Size is omitted from some rows. Given values are once, few, many or a class for expanded clones.

size: once; D: TRBD2; V: TRBV3-1; J: TRBJ2-2; DNA: TGTGCCAGCAGCCCCTGGGGGGAGGGCCACACCGGGGAGCTGTTTTTT; CDR3: CASSPWGEGHTGELFF
size: -; D: -; V: TRBV4-1; J: TRBJ2-5; DNA: TGCGCCAGCAGCCAAGATTTACGCGGGGAGTACCAAGAGACCCAGTACTTC; CDR3: CASSQDLRGEYQETQYF
size: -; D: -; V: TRBV4-1; J: TRBJ1-1; DNA: TGCGCCAGCAGCCAAGATAATCTGGGGAACACTGAAGCTTTCTTT; CDR3: CASSQDNLGNTEAFF
size: -; D: -; V: TRBV19; J: TRBJ1-1; DNA: TGTGCCAGTAGTATATCCTGGTCAAACCCTTCGAACACTGAAGCTTTCTTT; CDR3: CASSISWSNPSNTEAFF
size: -; D: -; V: TRBV5-6; J: TRBJ1-1; DNA: TGTGCCAGCAGCCATGGTACTGCTTTCAGGGCAGCTTTCTTT; CDR3: CASSHGTAFRAAFF
size: -; D: -; V: TRBV6-1; J: TRBJ2-1; DNA: TGTGCCAGCACCTCTAACTTGGGTAATGAGCAGTTCTTC; CDR3: CASTSNLGNEQFF
size: -; D: -; V: TRBV14; J: TRBJ1-1; DNA: TGTGCCAGCAGCCAAGACAGGGAAGATAACACTGAAGCTTTCTTT; CDR3: CASSQDREDNTEAFF
size: few; D: -; V: TRBV25-1; J: TRBJ2-7; DNA: TGTGCCAGCAGTGAATATGGGGGATACGAGCAGTACTTC; CDR3: CASSEYGGYEQYF
size: -; D: -; V: TRBV3-1; J: TRBJ1-3; DNA: TGTGCCAGCAGCTACCAGGGGTGGACAAGCTCTGGAAACACCATATATTTT; CDR3: CASSYQGWTSSGNTIYF
size: few; D: -; V: TRBV6-5; J: TRBJ2-1; DNA: TGTGCCAGCAGTTATGGAGGCCTAGAGTTCTTC; CDR3: CASSYGGLEFF
size: -; D: TRBD1; V: TRBV3-1; J: TRBJ2-2; DNA: TGTGCCAGCAGCCAAGAGAAGGGGGCGGCCACCGGGGAGCTGTTTTTT; CDR3: CASSQEKGAATGELFF
size: -; D: -; V: TRBV5-1; J: TRBJ1-1; DNA: TGTGCCAGCAGCCCAGGGTGGGGCAGCTTGAACACTGAAGCTTTCTTT; CDR3: CASSPGWGSLNTEAFF
size: -; D: TRBD1; V: TRBV14; J: TRBJ1-1; DNA: TGTACCAGCGGCTTACACAGGGGGTACACTGAAGCTTTCTTT; CDR3: CTSGLHRGYTEAFF
size: -; D: -; V: TRBV5-4; J: TRBJ2-1; DNA: TGTGCCAGCAGCTTGGATTTACAGGGACCCCAAAATGAGCAGTTCTTC; CDR3: CASSLDLQGPQNEQFF
size: few; D: TRBD2; V: TRBV4-1; J: TRBJ2-1; DNA: TGCGCCAGCAGCCCCGGGCGGGGACTAGCCGCCAATGAGCAGTTCTTC; CDR3: CASSPGRGLAANEQFF
size: -; D: TRBD1; V: TRBV27; J: TRBJ1-5; DNA: TGTGCCAGCAGTCCCGGGACAGGCCTCAATCAGCCCCAGCATTTT; CDR3: CASSPGTGLNQPQHF
size: -; D: -; V: TRBV30; J: TRBJ1-1; DNA: TGTGCCCACGGCTTGAACACTGAAGCTTTCTTT; CDR3: CAHGLNTEAFF
size: -; D: TRBD2; V: TRBV5-4; J: TRBJ2-7; DNA: TGTGCCAGCAGCTTGGTCAGCGGGGAGTTCAGCTACGAGCAGTACTTC; CDR3: CASSLVSGEFSYEQYF
size: -; D: -; V: TRBV6-4; J: TRBJ1-2; DNA: TGTGCCAGCAGTGACTCGAATAGGGTCTACACTTTC; CDR3: CASSDSNRVYTF
size: -; D: -; V: TRBV28; J: TRBJ1-2; DNA: TGTGCCAGCAGATCTCCCGGGAATGGCTACACCTTC; CDR3: CASRSPGNGYTF
size: -; D: -; V: TRBV5-1; J: TRBJ1-2; DNA: TGCGCCAGCAGCTTGGCCGCGACAACTGATGGCTACACCTTC; CDR3: CASSLAATTDGYTF
size: -; D: -; V: TRBV28; J: TRBJ2-2; DNA: TGTGCCAGCAGTTTCAGGGGCCCCGGGGAGCTGTTTTTT; CDR3: CASSFRGPGELFF
size: -; D: TRBD1; V: TRBV30; J: TRBJ2-7; DNA: TGTGCCTGGAGAGTGGGACAGTCCGGACATTACGAGCAGTACTTC; CDR3: CAWRVGQSGHYEQYF
size: -; D: -; V: TRBV4-1; J: TRBJ1-1; DNA: TGCGCCAGCAGCCAGTTCACTGAAGCTTTCTTT; CDR3: CASSQFTEAFF
size: -; D: -; V: TRBV5-5; J: TRBJ2-7; DNA: TGTGCCAGCAGCTCCGGGGCGAACCTTTACGAGCAGTACTTC; CDR3: CASSSGANLYEQYF
size: -; D: -; V: TRBV5-6; J: TRBJ2-1; DNA: TGTGCCAGCAGCTTTTATCAGGCCTACAATGAGCAGTTCTTC; CDR3: CASSFYQAYNEQFF
size: few; D: -; V: TRBV6-5; J: TRBJ2-1; DNA: TGTGCCAGCAGTTACCGAAGGGATGAGCAGTTCTTC; CDR3: CASSYRRDEQFF
size: -; D: -; V: TRBV7-9; J: TRBJ2-2; DNA: TGTGCCAGCAGCCACGTGGGGCATGACGGGGAGCTGTTTTTT; CDR3: CASSHVGHDGELFF
size: -; D: -; V: TRBV29-1; J: TRBJ1-1; DNA: TGCAGCGTCACAGGGAGTGAAGACACTGAAGCTTTCTTT; CDR3: CSVTGSEDTEAFF
size: -; D: -; V: TRBV7-2; J: TRBJ1-1; DNA: TGTGCCAGCAGCGCCAACGACGCCGGTGGTGAAGCTTTCTTT; CDR3: CASSANDAGGEAFF
size: -; D: -; V: TRBV19; J: TRBJ2-1; DNA: TGTGCCAGTAAAACAGGTGCTAATGAGCAGTTCTTC; CDR3: CASKTGANEQFF
size: -; D: -; V: TRBV4-2; J: TRBJ1-2; DNA: TGTGCCAGCAGCCAAGATCTTACAGGGCTTGGCTACACCTTC; CDR3: CASSQDLTGLGYTF
size: -; D: TRBD1; V: TRBV30; J: TRBJ1-2; DNA: TGTGCCTGGATAGCAGGGGGCGCTTACTATGGCTACACCTTC; CDR3: CAWIAGGAYYGYTF
size: once; D: -; V: TRBV7-9; J: TRBJ1-5; DNA: TGTGCCAGCAGCTTAGCAGTCCAGGAAGATTATAGCAATCAGCCCCAGCATTTT; CDR3: CASSLAVQEDYSNQPQHF
size: -; D: TRBD1; V: TRBV4-2; J: TRBJ1-2; DNA: TGTGCCAGCAGCCAAGTACCTCCGGGGACAGTAACTGGCTACACCTTC; CDR3: CASSQVPPGTVTGYTF
size: -; D: TRBD1; V: TRBV13; J: TRBJ1-1; DNA: TGTGCCAGCAGCCATGGGACAGGGTCTGAAGCTTTCTTT; CDR3: CASSHGTGSEAFF
size: -; D: -; V: TRBV2; J: TRBJ2-7; DNA: TGTGCCAGCAGTGAAGGTTGGCAGAGCTACGAGCAGTACTTC; CDR3: CASSEGWQSYEQYF
size: -; D: TRBD2; V: TRBV18; J: TRBJ2-6; DNA: TGTGCCAGCTCACCACCGGCGGGACTAGGTGGGGCCAACGTCCTGACTTTC; CDR3: CASSPPAGLGGANVLTF
size: -; D: -; V: TRBV4-1; J: TRBJ2-1; DNA: TGCGCCAGCAACTCTGACAGGCATGAGCAGTTCTTC; CDR3: CASNSDRHEQFF